This T cell receptor beta chain was captured by sequencing in a study of blood T cell repertoires in COVID-19. Study-level information: The analysed material was cDNA or gDNA that came from T cells, B-cell-depleted T cells, or PBMCs.

The participants were between roughly 18 and 89 years old and came from some 23 US areas. Participants had their cohort set by participant-reported clinical history. TCRdb's copy holds only in-frame clones and misses some; the assay was immunoSEQ multiplex PCR. This sample has fewer than 500,000 clones, with around 87% found just once. With 0 bases clipped from V and 3 bases from J, the junction kept 3 bases outside the gene matches. This CDR3 is built from 14 residues. Germline values: CDR1 SGHDT, CDR2 YYEEEE. This TCR came from a woman younger than 45 with acute COVID-19. Sequenced sample: PBMCs or T cells enriched from blood (not recorded which). This chain links TRBV5-6 with TRBJ2-7, with 7 bases lining up with TRBD1. CDR3 nucleotides: TGTGCCAGCAGCTTGGGGGACAGTGTCTACGAGCAGTACTTC. The encoded protein is CASSLGDSVYEQYF. Using reference TRBV5-6 and TRBJ2-7 for the parts outside the CDR3, the full variable domain is DAGVTQSPTHLIKTRGQQVTLRCSPKSGHDTVSWYQQALGQGPQFIFQYYEEEERQRGNFPDRFSGHQFPNYSSELNVNALLLGDSALYLCASSLGDSVYEQYFGPGTRLTVT.